The text below deals with one T cell receptor beta chain. The antigen is undetermined. Sample-barcoded 5' priming and a J-beta primer mix drove a second PCR of roughly 7 to 11 cycles. TCRdb passed the 5' RACE reads through MiXCR, listing each CDR3 protein once. The data contain around 1,100,000 distinct CDR3 sequences, around two fifths of them seen just once; the ten biggest clones take up about an eighth. The source of the sample is a study of blood T cells in healthy people across ages. Study-level results: PBMCs that were unsorted prevented a conclusive naive versus antigen-experienced comparison.

The germline CDR1 and CDR2 sequences are SGHRS and YFSETQ. Between the trimmed V and J ends, which lost 0 bases and 0 bases, there was a span of 16 bases. CDR3 size: 18 residues. The authors drew around 9.4 milliliters of peripheral blood from each donor. The sample was blood. This TCR came from a man between 18 and 35 years old in good health. The rearrangement joins TRBV5-1 to TRBJ1-3, with TRBD1 as a possible D gene (6 bases). The CDR3 DNA reads TGCGCCAGCAGCTTGGACTCCGGGACAATTGGCTCTGGAAACACCATATATTTT. Protein: CASSLDSGTIGSGNTIYF.